This TCR beta chain was recorded in a study of blood T cell repertoires in COVID-19. Study details: Material from acute and convalescent COVID-19 was sourced from the United States, Italy and Spain. PBMCs, B-cell-depleted T cells, or T cells provided the cDNA or gDNA that made up the material.

As originally analysed: Estimates of nucleated cell counts were drawn from the amplification of reference gene primers. Using immunoSEQ multiplex PCR, the repertoire was profiled, and TCRdb retains in-frame clones only, with some absent. Clone size and the V and J calls come from that table; the DNA yielded D and trimming. The data contain some 110,000 clones, approximately 84% of them singletons. After removal of 1 base from V and 4 bases from J, the junction contained 11 bases not matched to a gene. The CDR3 length is 18 residues. The germline CDR1 and CDR2 sequences are SGHTA and FQGNSA. Input material: peripheral blood. The clonotype was recovered from a man aged 55-75 years with acute or convalescent COVID-19. The rearrangement joins TRBV7-2 to TRBJ2-3; the match to TRBD2 covers 10 bases. This CDR3 reads CASSLVSSGSFGADTQYF. The CDR3 DNA follows: TGTGCCAGCAGCTTAGTTTCTAGCGGGAGTTTTGGGGCAGATACGCAGTATTTT. The variable domain in full, with the rest retrieved from reference TRBV7-2 and TRBJ2-3, is GAGVSQSPSNKVTEKGKDVELRCDPISGHTALYWYRQSLGQGLEFLIYFQGNSAPDKSGLPSDRFSAERTGGSVSTLTIQRTQQEDSAVYLCASSLVSSGSFGADTQYFGPGTRLTVL.